The sequence of this TCR beta chain was determined in a study of T-cell reconstitution after alpha-beta-depleted transplantation in children. The study's findings and limits: One year post-transplant, T-cell counts and diversity were largely derived from T cells produced anew. Surviving recipient cells, namely T cells and thymic progenitors, were the source of high day-60 TCRbeta diversity in some patients. Where alpha-beta T cells came from about two months after transplant was reportedly several hundred expanded graft clones.

In this sample, this clonotype turned up many times. No antigen is known for it. TCRbeta library preparation incorporated unique molecular identifiers. TCRdb re-called the PCR reads with MiXCR, one entry per CDR3 protein. Of approximately 650,000 distinct CDR3 sequences listed, under 15% are singletons. J was trimmed by 2 bases and V by 4 bases; bases with no gene match: 6. The CDR3 covers 15 residues. CDR1 is SGHRS and CDR2 is YFSETQ in the germline V gene. This clonotype originated in a girl aged 2-10 years with congenital amegakaryocytic thrombocytopenia, due to receive a stem cell transplant. The sequences come from PBMCs, collected before TCRalphabeta/CD19-depleted stem cell transplant. The chain couples TRBV5-1 to TRBJ2-1; 7 bases agree with TRBD2. CDR3 residues: CASSPSSGTYNEQFF. DNA for the CDR3: TGCGCCAGCAGCCCCTCTAGCGGAACCTACAATGAGCAGTTCTTC.